What follows are 30 T cell receptor beta chains derived from one specimen sequenced in a study of response to subunit inactivated influenza vaccine. TCRdb used MiXCR to reprocess the RT-PCR reads, holding one entry per CDR3 protein. The sample includes more than 600,000 distinct CDR3 sequences, about 18% seen only once; the top ten take roughly 10%. The sequences come from PBMCs from blood, collected 4 to 6 days after vaccination. These TCRs come from a man between 45 and 60 years old who received an inactivated influenza vaccine.

This chain links TRBV7-2 with TRBJ1-5; 8 bases align to TRBD1. This CDR3 contains 15 residues. The germline CDR1 and CDR2 sequences are SGHTA and FQGNSA. The trim removed 1 base at V and 4 bases at J, leaving 3 bases unmatched. In DNA form, the CDR3 reads TGTGCCAGCAGCTTAGTTCAGGGGGCAAATCAGCCCCAGCATTTT. This codes for CASSLVQGANQPQHF.

The table lists this clonotype with many counts. V usage is TRBV29-1 and J usage is TRBJ2-6, with a weak D call TRBD1 (6 bases). The CDR3 sequence is 19 residues long. V was clipped by 4 bases and J by 3 bases, with 25 bases between them. CDR1 is SQVTM, CDR2 ANQGSEA, per germline. The CDR3 protein is CSVGRGRNIPLSGANVLTF. In nucleotides, the CDR3 is TGCAGCGTTGGCAGGGGACGCAACATCCCTCTAAGTGGGGCCAACGTCCTGACTTTC.

The chain has TRBV29-1 and TRBJ2-7, with no clear D. Trimming stripped 6 bases from V and 4 bases from J, with 19 bases between. Germline V lookup: CDR1 SQVTM, CDR2 ANQGSEA. This CDR3 has 14 residues. CDR3 loop: CSVQAPSRGYEQYF. CDR3 sequence (DNA): TGCAGCGTCCAGGCCCCATCACGAGGTTACGAGCAGTACTTC.

Only a few counts were recorded for this clonotype. J is TRBJ2-7 and V is TRBV2; 10 nucleotides agree with TRBD1. Per the germline V gene, CDR1 is SNHLY and CDR2 is FYNNEI. Trimming took 4 bases from V and 5 from J; bases not matched to a gene: 26. This CDR3 region has 21 residues. The CDR3 nucleotides are TGTGCCAGCAGTGGGTCTGGACAGGGGGGTGATAAAGGGGCCTCGGCGGACGAGCAGTACTTC. Its protein is CASSGSGQGGDKGASADEQYF.

This clonotype showed up just a few times. V and J are TRBV3-1 and TRBJ2-5; 8 bases agree with TRBD1. Germline V lookup: CDR1 LGHDT, CDR2 YNNKEL (reference sequence). After removal of 6 bases from V and 4 bases from J, the junction contained 10 bases not matched to a gene. CDR3 size: 15 residues. The CDR3 loop is CASRHRDRRRETQYF. The DNA of the CDR3 is TGTGCCAGCAGGCACCGGGACAGGAGACGAGAGACCCAGTACTTC.

This clonotype was recorded at least ten times. The chain carries TRBV3-1 and TRBJ1-5, with TRBD1 matching over 7 bases. The CDR3 covers 17 residues. The ends lost 0 bases at V and 4 bases at J; junction bases unmatched: 9. Germline V CDR1 and CDR2: LGHDT, YNNKEL (reference sequence). The CDR3 DNA is TGTGCCAGCAGCCAAGATTCCTTCCAGGGGGGGAATCAGCCCCAGCATTTT. Translation gives CASSQDSFQGGNQPQHF.

This clonotype was observed a handful of times. V and J are TRBV28 and TRBJ2-2; no clear D gene. This CDR3 is built from 13 residues. Germline CDR1 and CDR2: MDHEN and SYDVKM. Trimming pared 3 bases from V and 6 bases from J, leaving 8 bases between. The CDR3 region is CASSFGRPGELFF. The CDR3 DNA reads as TGTGCCAGCAGTTTCGGCAGACCCGGGGAGCTGTTTTTT.

This clonotype was found many times. The genes are TRBV6-1 and TRBJ2-3, with D hard to call. Trimming removed 2 bases at V and 0 bases at J, with 9 bases between. The CDR3 spans 15 residues. Germline CDR1 MNHNS, CDR2 SASEGT. This CDR3 reads CASSEQYTSTDTQYF. As DNA, the CDR3 is TGTGCCAGCAGTGAACAATATACTAGCACAGATACGCAGTATTTT.

Concerning this clonotype itself: A read error may explain this, as a much larger clone is one base away. Here the CDR3 reads CASRADRLFEQYF. The CDR3 nucleotides are TGTGCCAGCAGAGCGGACAGGCTGTTCGAGCAGTACTTC. The gene calls are TRBV7-9 and TRBJ2-7, with 7 bases fitting TRBD1. With V trimmed by 6 bases and J by 6 bases, 8 bases remained unmatched. From germline, CDR1 is SEHNR and CDR2 FQNEAQ (reference sequence). The CDR3 loop spans 13 amino acids.

Details on this clonotype: At one end the junction does not follow the germline gene, possibly because of a read error. J is TRBJ2-2 and V is TRBV6-5; D gene ambiguous. This CDR3 comprises 14 residues. Germline V CDR1 and CDR2: MNHEY, SVGAGI. The DNA for the CDR3 is TGTGCCAGCAGTTACTCACGGAACTCCGGGGAGCTGTTTTTT. It codes for CASSYSRNSGELFF.

This clonotype was detected a few times. The V and J genes are TRBV3-1 and TRBJ1-6; D is undetermined. The CDR3 length is 15 residues. The germline gives CDR1 LGHDT, CDR2 YNNKEL (reference sequence). The V end lost 0 bases, the J end lost 10 bases, and 13 bases lay between the germline ends. The CDR3 spells CASSQDGAVLSPLHF. The CDR3 DNA follows: TGTGCCAGCAGCCAAGATGGCGCAGTTTTATCACCCCTCCACTTT. The full variable domain, rest sourced from reference TRBV3-1 and TRBJ1-6, is DTAVSQTPKYLVTQMGNDKSIKCEQNLGHDTMYWYKQDSKKFLKIMFSYNNKELIINETVPNRFSPKSPDKAHLNLHINSLELGDSAVYFCASSQDGAVLSPLHFGNGTRLTVT.

The chain employs TRBV9 and TRBJ2-2; 7 bases match TRBD2. CDR3 length: 18 residues. V lost 0 bases to trimming and J lost 4 bases; unmatched junction nucleotides: 12. Germline V gene sequence: CDR1 SGDLS, CDR2 YYNGEE. CDR3 amino acids: CASSVDGRAGKSTGELFF. CDR3 in DNA: TGTGCCAGCAGCGTAGACGGACGAGCGGGGAAGAGCACCGGGGAGCTGTTTTTT.

This clonotype was picked up a small number of times. The V and J genes are TRBV2 and TRBJ1-6; no firm D call. The V and J ends lost 4 bases and 7 bases respectively, with 11 bases between them. Germline V lookup: CDR1 SNHLY, CDR2 FYNNEI. The CDR3 contains 14 residues. CDR3 loop: CASSGRTSNSPLHF. The CDR3 nucleotides are TGTGCCAGCAGTGGACGGACGTCAAATTCACCCCTCCACTTT.

The J gene is TRBJ2-2, the V gene TRBV12-3 or TRBV12-4, with a possible D match to TRBD1 (5 bases). The CDR3 loop spans 14 amino acids. With 7 bases removed from V and 1 base from J, the gap between germline ends came to 10 bases. The CDR3 here is CASTLDRNTGELFF. CDR3 DNA sequence: TGTGCCAGCACCCTCGACAGGAACACCGGGGAGCTGTTTTTT.

The chain couples TRBV20-1 to TRBJ2-5; D may be TRBD1 (5 bases). Germline V gives CDR1 DFQATT, CDR2 SNEGSKA (reference sequence). Trimming removed 1 base at V and 3 bases at J, with 18 bases between. CDR3 length equals 16 residues. This chain's CDR3 is CSARVQGRHSKETQYF. The CDR3 DNA reads TGCAGTGCTAGAGTTCAGGGCCGACATTCCAAAGAGACCCAGTACTTC.

This clonotype has just a few counts. The chain has TRBV12-3 or TRBV12-4 and TRBJ1-2; the D gene is possibly TRBD1 (5 bases). V was clipped by 7 bases and J by 2 bases, with 11 bases between them. The CDR3 is 13 amino acids. Here the CDR3 reads CASTSTENYGYTF. In DNA form, the CDR3 reads TGTGCCAGCACCTCGACAGAGAACTATGGCTACACCTTC.

A few counts support this clonotype. The chain joins TRBV9 to TRBJ2-2, with unresolved D. The CDR3 has 16 residues. CDR1 and CDR2 (germline): SGDLS, YYNGEE. V lost 3 bases and J 4 bases, leaving 16 bases between the germline ends. The CDR3 reads CASSALGQRGTGELFF. CDR3 in DNA: TGTGCCAGCAGCGCCCTAGGCCAACGCGGCACCGGGGAGCTGTTTTTT.

The chain employs TRBV29-1 and TRBJ2-3, with 14 bases matching TRBD2. Germline V gives CDR1 SQVTM, CDR2 ANQGSEA. This CDR3 is built from 14 residues. CDR3 coding DNA: TGCGGCTTTGCCGGGACTAGCGGGAGAGATACGCAGTATTTT. Translated, it gives CGFAGTSGRDTQYF.

This clonotype was counted only a few times. The V gene is TRBV15, the J gene TRBJ2-5; D is uncertain. Germline V gene lookup returns CDR1 LNHNV and CDR2 YYDKDF (reference sequence). This CDR3 spans 15 amino acids. V lost 1 base, J lost 5 bases, and 14 bases lay in between. The CDR3 spells CATSRGDGVWETQYF. CDR3 coding DNA: TGTGCCACCAGCAGAGGGGATGGGGTCTGGGAGACCCAGTACTTC.

CDR3 amino acids: CASSQALGGGTDTQYF. The CDR3 bases are TGTGCCAGCAGCCAAGCGTTAGGGGGGGGGACAGATACGCAGTATTTT. The V and J genes are TRBV4-2 and TRBJ2-3; TRBD2 is a possible D gene (7 bases). Germline V gene lookup returns CDR1 LGHNA and CDR2 YNFKEQ. The CDR3 has 16 residues. Trimming stripped 1 base from V and 3 bases from J, with 14 bases between.

The J gene is TRBJ2-5, the V gene TRBV24-1; 10 nucleotides match TRBD2. Trimming removed 4 bases from V and 3 bases from J; junction bases left unmatched: 4. Germline CDR1 and CDR2: KGHDR and SFDVKD. This CDR3 has 15 amino acids. CDR3 loop: CATSDPGLAEETQYF. CDR3 DNA sequence: TGTGCCACCAGTGACCCCGGACTAGCGGAAGAGACCCAGTACTTC.

This clonotype was counted at least ten times. The chain combines TRBV27 with TRBJ2-1; 13 bases fit TRBD2. This CDR3 is built from 15 residues. The germline V gene encodes CDR1 MNHEY and CDR2 SMNVEV (reference sequence). V shed 7 bases and J 7 bases; nucleotides not matched to a gene: 7. The CDR3 sequence: CASNDGTSGENEQFF. DNA of the CDR3: TGTGCCAGCAACGACGGGACTAGCGGGGAGAATGAGCAGTTCTTC.

The sample holds a few counts of this clonotype. This sequence joins TRBV20-1 and TRBJ2-4, with a possible D match to TRBD2 (6 bases). The CDR3 runs to 13 residues. Germline V gene lookup returns CDR1 DFQATT and CDR2 SNEGSKA (reference sequence). Trimming took off 2 bases at V and 9 bases at J, with 14 bases between the two ends. The DNA for the CDR3 is TGCAGTGCTAGATGGGCTGGGGAGGCCATTCAGTACTTC. Translation: CSARWAGEAIQYF.

The table lists this clonotype with a count of one. The chain joins TRBV7-2 to TRBJ2-7; D gene ambiguous. This CDR3 region has 16 residues. V lost 5 bases and J 4 bases, leaving 21 bases between the germline ends. Germline V gives CDR1 SGHTA, CDR2 FQGNSA. In DNA form, the CDR3 reads TGTGCCAGCAGCCCTCAGGTCGAATCCCAGCATTACGAGCAGTACTTC. Protein: CASSPQVESQHYEQYF.

This chain connects TRBV9 to TRBJ2-2; 10 bases are shared with TRBD2. The CDR3 runs 16 residues. V was pared by 0 bases and J by 7 bases, with 6 bases of the junction left unmatched. Germline V gives CDR1 SGDLS, CDR2 YYNGEE. The CDR3 spells CASSVAGAGGDGELFF. CDR3 sequence (DNA): TGTGCCAGCAGCGTAGCAGGAGCGGGAGGGGACGGGGAGCTGTTTTTT. Complete variable domain (other parts from reference TRBV9 and TRBJ2-2): DSGVTQTPKHLITATGQRVTLRCSPRSGDLSVYWYQQSLDQGLQFLIQYYNGEERAKGNILERFSAQQFPDLHSELNLSSLELGDSALYFCASSVAGAGGDGELFFGEGSRLTVL.

This clonotype was found a few times. The V call is TRBV12-3 or TRBV12-4, the J call TRBJ2-5, with TRBD1 matching 7 bases. This CDR3 spans 15 amino acids. The ends lost 7 bases at V and 3 bases at J; junction bases unmatched: 11. CDR3 loop: CASTLTTGTEETQYF. CDR3 in DNA: TGTGCCAGCACCTTGACAACCGGGACAGAAGAGACCCAGTACTTC.

V is TRBV20-1 and J is TRBJ2-3; D uncertain. The CDR3 runs to 11 residues. V dropped 5 bases and J dropped 4 bases, with 7 bases sitting between them. Germline V gene data show CDR1 as DFQATT and CDR2 as SNEGSKA (reference sequence). CDR3 DNA: TGCAGTGCTTTACCAGCAGATACGCAGTATTTT. Translation gives CSALPADTQYF.

Many counts were recorded for this clonotype. Written as DNA, the CDR3 is TGCGCCAGCAGCCAGGACAGAGTTAACACTGAAGCTTTCTTT. Encoded protein: CASSQDRVNTEAFF. This sequence joins TRBV5-1 and TRBJ1-1; maybe TRBD1 (6 bases). The V end lost 4 bases, the J end lost 2 bases, and 12 bases lay between the germline ends. Germline V gives CDR1 SGHRS, CDR2 YFSETQ. This CDR3 spans 14 amino acids. Full variable domain (outside the CDR3, taken from reference TRBV5-1 and TRBJ1-1): KAGVTQTPRYLIKTRGQQVTLSCSPISGHRSVSWYQQTPGQGLQFLFEYFSETQRNKGNFPGRFSGRQFSNSRSEMNVSTLELGDSALYLCASSQDRVNTEAFFGQGTRLTVV.

This clonotype was seen more than once but under ten times. The V gene is TRBV20-1, the J gene TRBJ2-4, with a tentative D call TRBD2 (7 bases). V was pared by 5 bases and J by 6 bases, with 20 bases between. From germline, CDR1 is DFQATT and CDR2 SNEGSKA (reference sequence). The CDR3 consists of 15 residues. The CDR3 is CSAAPRLGGVNIQYF. The DNA for the CDR3 is TGCAGTGCTGCCCCTAGGTTAGGGGGGGTAAACATTCAGTACTTC.

This clonotype was counted only a few times. The genes are TRBV7-8 and TRBJ1-5; D unclear. CDR3 length: 17 amino acids. Germline assignment: CDR1 SGHVS and CDR2 FQNEAQ. Trimming took off 5 bases at V and 8 bases at J, with 25 bases between the two ends. In nucleotides, the CDR3 is TGTGCCAGCAGCGTGTCCAGATGGCGCGGCCCGACGGAGCCCCAGCATTTT. It specifies CASSVSRWRGPTEPQHF.